This TCR beta chain is drawn from a study of blood T cell repertoires in COVID-19. Study summary: Cohort 3 recovered donors had two negative PCRs, clearance, or symptom resolution.

The data were produced by immunoSEQ multiplex PCR, yet TCRdb's version contains in-frame clones alone and is incomplete. Found here are under 200,000 clones, about 88% of them singletons; the top ten hold around 24%. The age range of participants was about 18 to 100 years, with residence in some 25 US areas. Participant-reported clinical history was the basis for cohort assignment. CDR1 is SGHRS and CDR2 is YFSETQ in the germline V gene. The CDR3 has 16 amino acids. V dropped 2 bases and J dropped 3 bases, with 17 bases sitting between them. The V call is TRBV5-1, the J call TRBJ1-1; tentative D call: TRBD1 (6 bases). Material for sequencing was PBMCs or T cells enriched from blood (not recorded which). The TCR originated in a woman between 40 and 50 years old in a cohort exposed to, infected with or recovered from COVID-19 (not recorded which). The CDR3 reads CASSLPTGTRDTEAFF. Written as DNA, the CDR3 is TGCGCCAGCAGCTTACCAACAGGGACCCGAGACACTGAAGCTTTCTTT.